The sequence of this T cell receptor beta chain was determined in a study of T cell repertoires in cytomegalovirus infection (dated by TCRdb to 2018 to 2020). Context from the whole study: The peptide stimulations were aimed at well-studied HLA-B-restricted epitopes as well as recently identified HLA-C-restricted CMV epitopes, whose presentation resists viral immunomodulation. Because public TCR beta signatures pointed to carriage of CMV infection together with the matching HLA type, the HLA type of each donor mattered for the analysis. General findings and caveats noted by the study authors: The ex vivo response was dominated by HLA-C-restricted CMV-specific TCR beta clonotypes, and the single most frequent clonotype in two of eight donors was supplied by these HLA-C-restricted clonotypes. Carriers of CMV infection plus the relevant HLA type were discriminated by the cumulative frequency of public TCR beta family members in the study cohort and in an independent approximately 340-donor cohort.

V and J lose 7 bases and 2 bases, and a span of 15 bases separates them. Looking up the germline V gene yields CDR1 MNHNS and CDR2 SASEGT. The CDR3 runs 14 amino acids, cysteine and phenylalanine included. Only the CDR3 portion is preserved as DNA: 42 bases, with reading frame beginning at the first base. The sequencing machine was an Illumina HiSeq 1500. TCRdb's own reprocessing of the public reads used fastp at Q25 and MiXCR and kept productive beta chains. Identical CDR3 proteins give one entry, which carries the most common genes and DNA. In all, the sample holds fewer than 1,000,000 distinct CDR3 sequences, and about a third of those were seen once. Around 15% of the sample comes from the top ten. The treatment or condition label corresponds to: in vitro stimulation with specific CMV peptide epitopes to enrich CMV-specific T cells. In the case of this clonotype: No cognate antigen has been identified for it. The input lacks base qualities; no much larger clone sits a single base away.

The rearranged chain carries TRBV6-1 and TRBJ2-7; 6 matching bases give a weak D call of TRBD2. The specimen comprised cultured CD8+ T cells from PBMCs, sampled from culture after CMV antigen stimulation. This TCR was recovered from a human donor in good health (CMV status not recorded). Some clones in this sample may be carry-over from other donors' samples. The CDR3 here reads CASIVLAGAYEQYF. The nucleotide sequence reads TGTGCCAGCATCGTACTAGCCGGGGCCTACGAGCAGTACTTC.